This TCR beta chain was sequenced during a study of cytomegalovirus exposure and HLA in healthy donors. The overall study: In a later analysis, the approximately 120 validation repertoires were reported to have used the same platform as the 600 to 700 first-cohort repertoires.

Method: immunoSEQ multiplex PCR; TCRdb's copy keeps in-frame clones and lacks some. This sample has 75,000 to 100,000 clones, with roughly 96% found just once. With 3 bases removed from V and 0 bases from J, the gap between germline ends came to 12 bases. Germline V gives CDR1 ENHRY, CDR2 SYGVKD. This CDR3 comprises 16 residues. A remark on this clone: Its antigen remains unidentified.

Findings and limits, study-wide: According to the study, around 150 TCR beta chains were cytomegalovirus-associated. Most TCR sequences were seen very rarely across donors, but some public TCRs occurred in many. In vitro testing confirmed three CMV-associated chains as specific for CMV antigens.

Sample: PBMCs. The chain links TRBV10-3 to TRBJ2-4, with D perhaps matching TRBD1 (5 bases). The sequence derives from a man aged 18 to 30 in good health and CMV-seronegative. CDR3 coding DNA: TGTGCCATCAGTGACGGGCAGGACATAGCCAAAAACATTCAGTACTTC. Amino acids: CAISDGQDIAKNIQYF.